This TCR beta chain was sequenced for a study of blood T cell repertoires in COVID-19. Study-level information: The study drew acute and convalescent COVID-19 samples from the United States, Italy and Spain.

This CDR3 spans 14 amino acids. Trimming shortened V by 4 bases and J by 0 bases, and 8 bases separated the two germline ends. Germline V CDR1 and CDR2: LNHDA, SQIVND (reference sequence). Original analysis: Using reference gene primer amplification, nucleated cell counts were estimated. Assay used: immunoSEQ multiplex PCR; TCRdb lists only in-frame clones, some missing. The DNA was the basis for D and trimming; V, J and clone size are from that table. Of approximately 40,000 clones in the sample, roughly 89% were seen once. Seattle cases were enrolled at active infection and followed longitudinally. Sequencing used peripheral blood. This TCR came from a man between 35 and 55 years old with COVID-19, enrolled during active disease. This sequence joins TRBV19 and TRBJ2-3; maybe TRBD2 (6 bases). As DNA, the CDR3 is TGTGCCAGTAGTAGCGGGGTCAGCACAGATACGCAGTATTTT. It yields the protein CASSSGVSTDTQYF.